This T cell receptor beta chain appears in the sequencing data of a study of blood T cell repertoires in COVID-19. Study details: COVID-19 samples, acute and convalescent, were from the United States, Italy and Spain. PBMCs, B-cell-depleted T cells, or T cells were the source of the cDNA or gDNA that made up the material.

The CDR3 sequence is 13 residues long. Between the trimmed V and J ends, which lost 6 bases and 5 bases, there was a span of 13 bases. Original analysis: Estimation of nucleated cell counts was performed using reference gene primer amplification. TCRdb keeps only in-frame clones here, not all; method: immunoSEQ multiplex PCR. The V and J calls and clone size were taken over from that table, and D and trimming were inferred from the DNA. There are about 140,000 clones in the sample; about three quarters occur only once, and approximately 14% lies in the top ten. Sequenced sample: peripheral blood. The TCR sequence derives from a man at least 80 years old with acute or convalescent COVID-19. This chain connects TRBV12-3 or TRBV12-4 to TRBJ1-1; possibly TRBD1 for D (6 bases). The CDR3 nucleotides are TGTGCCAGCAGACAGTCAGGGGCGACTGAAGCTTTCTTT. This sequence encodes CASRQSGATEAFF.